The T cell receptor (beta chain) described here comes from a study of blood T cell repertoires in COVID-19. Turning to the study itself: Both acute and convalescent COVID-19 samples were obtained from the United States, Italy and Spain.

The V gene lost 3 bases and the J gene lost 0 bases, with 12 bases spanning the gap. CDR3 length: 15 amino acids. The germline CDR1 and CDR2 sequences are SGHDT and YYEEEE. The data were produced by immunoSEQ multiplex PCR, yet TCRdb's version contains in-frame clones alone and is incomplete. There are just over 95,000 clones in the sample; about nine tenths occur only once, and less than 2% lies in the top ten. This clonotype was sampled from a man aged 55-75 years with acute or convalescent COVID-19. Material: peripheral blood. V gene TRBV5-6 combines with J gene TRBJ1-2; possibly TRBD1 for D (6 bases). The CDR3 sequence is CASSSGQLSNYGYTF. The CDR3 DNA follows: TGTGCCAGCAGCTCTGGACAGCTCTCTAACTATGGCTACACCTTC.